Presented here are 9 T cell receptor beta chains from one specimen sequenced in a study of blood T cell repertoires in COVID-19. The repertoire was sequenced with immunoSEQ multiplex PCR; TCRdb's copy has only in-frame clones and lacks some. The repertoire consists of some 75,000 clones, with roughly 76% occurring once and the leading ten covering about 20%. Sequences were obtained from peripheral blood. The receptor set was obtained from a woman of 80 years or more with active or convalescent COVID-19.

The chain recombines TRBV9 with TRBJ1-1; 10 nucleotides match TRBD1. There are 16 residues in the CDR3. Germline values: CDR1 SGDLS, CDR2 YYNGEE. J was trimmed by 4 bases and V by 4 bases; bases with no gene match: 10. The CDR3 region is CASSLNLRTGGTEAFF. In DNA form, the CDR3 reads TGTGCCAGCAGCCTCAACCTTCGGACAGGGGGCACTGAAGCTTTCTTT. Full variable domain (missing parts from reference TRBV9 and TRBJ1-1): DSGVTQTPKHLITATGQRVTLRCSPRSGDLSVYWYQQSLDQGLQFLIQYYNGEERAKGNILERFSAQQFPDLHSELNLSSLELGDSALYFCASSLNLRTGGTEAFFGQGTRLTVV.

This clone appeared a single time. V usage is TRBV7-9 and J usage is TRBJ1-1; 7 bases map to TRBD1. This CDR3 region has 15 residues. The ends lost 4 bases at V and 1 base at J; junction bases unmatched: 6. In germline, CDR1 is SEHNR, CDR2 FQNEAQ (reference sequence). The DNA for the CDR3 is TGTGCCAGCAGCTCCCGGGACAGAGAGAACACTGAAGCTTTCTTT. Protein sequence: CASSSRDRENTEAFF.

This sequence joins TRBV5-1 and TRBJ1-1, with D possibly TRBD1 on 5 matching bases. The CDR3 is made up of 16 amino acids. The germline V gene encodes CDR1 SGHRS and CDR2 YFSETQ. The V gene lost 4 bases and the J gene lost 0 bases, with 16 bases spanning the gap. The CDR3 sequence: CASSLQRGEMNTEAFF. The DNA for the CDR3 is TGCGCCAGCAGCCTCCAAAGGGGCGAAATGAACACTGAAGCTTTCTTT.

The chain couples TRBV3-1 (or the pseudogene TRBV3-2) to TRBJ2-5; 11 nucleotides line up with TRBD2. Germline V lookup: CDR1 LGHDT, CDR2 YNNKEL (reference sequence). The CDR3 runs 16 residues. The trim removed 1 base at V and 4 bases at J, leaving 5 bases unmatched. The DNA for the CDR3 is TGTGCCAGCAGCCAAGGAGTAGCGGGGGGGCCAGAGACCCAGTACTTC. Translating gives CASSQGVAGGPETQYF.

The chain is built from TRBV3-1 (or the pseudogene TRBV3-2) and TRBJ2-7, with 13 bases lining up with TRBD2. CDR1 LGHDT and CDR2 YNNKEL come from the germline V gene (reference sequence). The CDR3 is 16 amino acids. Trimming cost V 4 bases and J 5 bases; bases outside gene matches: 8. The CDR3 region has the DNA TGTGCCAGCAGCCGCCGGACTAGCGGGGGTGGAAACGAGCAGTACTTC. Translation: CASSRRTSGGGNEQYF.

The table lists this clone with a few counts. This sequence joins TRBV30 and TRBJ2-7; D may be TRBD2 (7 bases). Germline V gives CDR1 GTSNPN, CDR2 SVGIG (reference sequence). Trimming shortened V by 0 bases and J by 3 bases, and 15 bases separated the two germline ends. The CDR3 is 15 amino acids. In nucleotides, the CDR3 is TGTGCCTGGAGTGTACAGGTGCGGGGGCGCTACGAGCAGTACTTC. It yields the protein CAWSVQVRGRYEQYF.

This chain joins TRBV18 and TRBJ1-2; TRBD1 aligns across 7 bases. Germline lookup yields CDR1 KGHSH and CDR2 LQKENI. The length of the CDR3 is 13 residues. V lost 4 bases to trimming and J lost 8 bases; unmatched junction nucleotides: 7. The DNA of the CDR3 is TGTGCCAGCTCACTCCCAGGGGGGAACGGCTACACCTTC. Amino acid sequence: CASSLPGGNGYTF. Looking up the rest from reference TRBV18 and TRBJ1-2 gives the full variable domain: NAGVMQNPRHLVRRRGQEARLRCSPMKGHSHVYWYRQLPEEGLKFMVYLQKENIIDESGMPKERFSAEFPKEGPSILRIQQVVRGDSAAYFCASSLPGGNGYTFGSGTRLTVV.

The chain uses TRBV7-8 and TRBJ2-7; possible D gene TRBD2, 7 bases. This CDR3 contains 15 residues. Deletions cut 5 bases from V and 6 bases from J, with 20 bases between. Germline values: CDR1 SGHVS, CDR2 FQNEAQ. The CDR3 reads CASSLPRGGAGEQYF. CDR3 in DNA: TGTGCCAGCAGCCTTCCCAGGGGAGGGGCTGGCGAGCAGTACTTC.

This sequence joins TRBV3-1 (or the pseudogene TRBV3-2) and TRBJ1-5; the match to TRBD1 covers 7 bases. This CDR3 spans 14 amino acids. Germline V gene data show CDR1 as LGHDT and CDR2 as YNNKEL (reference sequence). The V gene end was trimmed by 2 bases and the J gene end by 6 bases; junction bases not matched to a gene: 4. CDR3 nucleotides: TGTGCCAGCAGCCAAAACAGGGGCGGTCAGCCCCAGCATTTT. Amino acid sequence: CASSQNRGGQPQHF.